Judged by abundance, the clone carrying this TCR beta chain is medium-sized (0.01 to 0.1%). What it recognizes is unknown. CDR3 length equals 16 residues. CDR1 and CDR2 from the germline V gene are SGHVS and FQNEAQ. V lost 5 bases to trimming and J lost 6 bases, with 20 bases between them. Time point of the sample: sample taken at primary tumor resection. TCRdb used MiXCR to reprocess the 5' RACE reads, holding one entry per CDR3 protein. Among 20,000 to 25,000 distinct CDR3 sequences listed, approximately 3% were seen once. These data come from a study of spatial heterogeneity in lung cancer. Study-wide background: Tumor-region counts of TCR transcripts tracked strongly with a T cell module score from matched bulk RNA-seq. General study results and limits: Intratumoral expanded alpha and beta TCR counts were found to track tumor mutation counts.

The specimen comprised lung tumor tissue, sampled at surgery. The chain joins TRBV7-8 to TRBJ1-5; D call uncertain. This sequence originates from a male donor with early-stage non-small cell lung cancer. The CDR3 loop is CASSEEGGGNTQPQHF. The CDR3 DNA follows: TGTGCCAGCAGCGAAGAAGGCGGAGGTAATACTCAGCCCCAGCATTTT. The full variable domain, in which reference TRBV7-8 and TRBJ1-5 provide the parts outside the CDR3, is GAGVSQSPRYKVAKRGQDVALRCDPISGHVSLFWYQQALGQGPEFLTYFQNEAQLDKSGLPSDRFFAERPEGSVSTLKIQRTQQEDSAVYLCASSEEGGGNTQPQHFGDGTRLSIL.